These 10 T cell receptor beta chains came from one sample sequenced in a study of blood T cell repertoires in COVID-19. Data came from immunoSEQ multiplex PCR; TCRdb stores just in-frame clones and leaves some out. Among about 150,000 clones listed, 84% were seen once. Sequencing was performed on peripheral blood. Every receptor here comes from a man aged 70-80 years with acute or convalescent COVID-19.

V usage is TRBV21-1 and J usage is TRBJ2-1; TRBD2, the table's D call, lacks a check against the DNA. TRBV21-1 is described as a pseudogene. This CDR3 spans 15 amino acids. CDR3 region: CASSKGRTGNNEQFF. CDR3 sequence (DNA): TGTGCCAGCAGCAAAGGAAGGACCGGGAACAATGAGCAGTTCTTC.

The chain recombines TRBV6-1 with TRBJ1-5; no clear D. Trimming stripped 3 bases from V and 4 bases from J, with 13 bases between. The germline V gene encodes CDR1 MNHNS and CDR2 SASEGT. This CDR3 has 15 amino acids. The CDR3 DNA reads as TGTGCCAGCAGTGACCTAAGACGGGATAATCAGCCCCAGCATTTT. Translated: CASSDLRRDNQPQHF.

The chain links TRBV5-1 to TRBJ2-3, with D hard to call. Between the trimmed V and J ends, which lost 6 bases and 0 bases, there was a span of 11 bases. CDR3 size: 14 residues. From germline, CDR1 is SGHRS and CDR2 YFSETQ. CDR3 in DNA: TGCGCCAGCATGGCGGATTCTAGCACAGATACGCAGTATTTT. Translation: CASMADSSTDTQYF.

In its sample, this clone was seen a few times. This chain joins TRBV28 and TRBJ2-7; D is possibly TRBD2 (6 bases). CDR3 length equals 15 residues. Trimming shortened V by 6 bases and J by 3 bases, and 18 bases separated the two germline ends. The germline CDR1 and CDR2 sequences are MDHEN and SYDVKM. The CDR3 spells CASRTPGRQGYEQYF. DNA for the CDR3: TGTGCCAGCAGAACCCCAGGGAGGCAGGGCTACGAGCAGTACTTC.

This clone appeared once. This chain connects TRBV12-5 to TRBJ2-1; maybe TRBD2 (6 bases). The germline V gene has CDR1 LGHNT and CDR2 FRNRAP. This CDR3 is built from 14 residues. V was trimmed by 8 bases and J by 0 bases, leaving 11 bases between them. CDR3 bases: TGTGCTAGTAAGCGGGTTCCCTCCTACAATGAGCAGTTCTTC. Translation gives CASKRVPSYNEQFF.

The chain is built from TRBV19 and TRBJ1-2; the D is unclear. This CDR3 region has 12 residues. Germline V lookup: CDR1 LNHDA, CDR2 SQIVND (reference sequence). Trimming left V 7 bases short and J 7 bases short, with 13 bases between. This chain's CDR3 is CASTPRRGGYTF. The CDR3 region has the DNA TGTGCCAGTACCCCTCGGCGAGGTGGCTACACCTTC.

The V call is TRBV28, the J call TRBJ1-4; D might be TRBD1 (5 bases). The length of the CDR3 is 14 residues. The V end lost 5 bases, the J end lost 5 bases, and 12 bases lay between the germline ends. Germline V lookup: CDR1 MDHEN, CDR2 SYDVKM. The CDR3: CASSPGTFNEKLFF. The DNA of the CDR3 is TGTGCCAGCAGTCCCGGGACTTTCAATGAAAAACTGTTTTTT. Filled out from reference TRBV28 and TRBJ1-4, the complete variable domain reads DVKVTQSSRYLVKRTGEKVFLECVQDMDHENMFWYRQDPGLGLRLIYFSYDVKMKEKGDIPEGYSVSREKKERFSLILESASTNQTSMYLCASSPGTFNEKLFFGSGTQLSVL.

The chain combines TRBV20-1 with TRBJ2-7; the match to TRBD2 covers 7 bases. V dropped 3 bases and J dropped 5; count of bases not matched to a gene: 10. The CDR3 contains 14 residues. The germline V gene encodes CDR1 DFQATT and CDR2 SNEGSKA (reference sequence). CDR3 loop: CSASSAGVFHEQYF. Written as DNA, the CDR3 is TGCAGTGCTAGTTCGGCGGGAGTGTTCCACGAGCAGTACTTC.

This chain joins TRBV27 and TRBJ2-3, with 8 bases lining up with TRBD2. CDR1 is MNHEY and CDR2 is SMNVEV in the germline V gene (reference sequence). The V and J ends lost 2 bases and 6 bases, in that order; junction bases with no gene match: 1. The CDR3 extends over 13 amino acids. Here the CDR3 reads CASSLREGDTQYF. DNA for the CDR3: TGTGCCAGCAGTTTACGGGAGGGCGATACGCAGTATTTT.

This chain links TRBV7-3 with TRBJ1-2, with 10 bases lining up with TRBD1. V dropped 5 bases and J dropped 5; count of bases not matched to a gene: 2. CDR1 and CDR2 (germline): SGHTA, FQGTGA. The CDR3 is 13 residues long. In DNA, the CDR3 is TGTGCCAGCAGCCGGGGACAGGGGTATGGCTACACCTTC. It translates to CASSRGQGYGYTF.